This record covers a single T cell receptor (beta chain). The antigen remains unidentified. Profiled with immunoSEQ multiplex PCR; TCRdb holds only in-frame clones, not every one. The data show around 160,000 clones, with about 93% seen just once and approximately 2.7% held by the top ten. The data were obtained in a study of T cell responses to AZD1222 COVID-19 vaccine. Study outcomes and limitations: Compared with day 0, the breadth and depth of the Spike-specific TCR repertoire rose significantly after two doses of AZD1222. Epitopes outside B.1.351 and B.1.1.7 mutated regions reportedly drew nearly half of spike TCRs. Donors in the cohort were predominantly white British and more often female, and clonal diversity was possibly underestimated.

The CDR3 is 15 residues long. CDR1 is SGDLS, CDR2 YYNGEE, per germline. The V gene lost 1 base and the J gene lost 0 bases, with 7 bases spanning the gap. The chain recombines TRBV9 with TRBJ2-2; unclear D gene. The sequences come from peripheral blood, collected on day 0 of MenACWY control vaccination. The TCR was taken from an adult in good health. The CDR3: CASSVRLTNTGELFF. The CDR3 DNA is TGTGCCAGCAGCGTAAGGCTCACGAACACCGGGGAGCTGTTTTTT.